Presented here are 9 T cell receptor beta chains from one specimen sequenced in a study of CD4 T cell repertoires in COVID-19. No culture step preceded sequencing of the ex vivo isolated memory T cells. Sequencing used immunoSEQ multiplex PCR; TCRdb keeps in-frame clones, though not all of them. The sample records fewer than 30,000 clones, more than 85% being singletons. The sample in question was circulating follicular helper CD4+ T cells (cTfh) from blood, obtained before the COVID-19 pandemic. The receptor source for this set is a human donor who had COVID-19.

Of note for this clone: The junction and the germline gene differ at one end; a read error may be behind it. Other DNA sequences in the sample encode the same CDR3. The chain combines TRBV6-6 with TRBJ1-6, with TRBD1 as a possible D gene (5 bases). The CDR3 consists of 15 residues. Germline lookup yields CDR1 MNHNY and CDR2 SVGAGI (reference sequence). The CDR3 DNA is TGTGCCAGCAGTTACGACAGCTCCTATAATTCCCCCCTCCACTTT. This translates into CASSYDSSYNSPLHF.

The chain links TRBV4-1 to TRBJ1-5, with D possibly being TRBD1 (6 bases). The V and J ends lost 6 bases and 4 bases respectively, with 16 bases between them. The CDR3 runs to 15 residues. Germline lookup yields CDR1 MGHRA and CDR2 YSYEKL. The CDR3 reads CASRPYRDSNQPQHF. The DNA for the CDR3 is TGCGCCAGCAGACCTTACAGGGATTCGAATCAGCCCCAGCATTTT.

This chain links TRBV7-9 with TRBJ2-4; 11 bases map to TRBD1. The CDR3 spans 18 residues. Germline lookup yields CDR1 SEHNR and CDR2 FQNEAQ (reference sequence). Trimming took 1 base from V and 0 from J; bases not matched to a gene: 5. The CDR3, as DNA: TGTGCCAGCAGCTTAGAAGGGACAGGGGGATTAGCCAAAAACATTCAGTACTTC. Translating gives CASSLEGTGGLAKNIQYF.

The chain has TRBV11-1 and TRBJ2-2; 9 positions match TRBD1. Germline V lookup: CDR1 SGHAT, CDR2 FQDESV (reference sequence). The V gene end was trimmed by 5 bases and the J gene end by 1 base; junction bases not matched to a gene: 5. The CDR3 contains 16 residues. The CDR3 spells CASSRTGVGNTGELFF. CDR3 sequence (DNA): TGTGCCAGCAGCCGGACAGGGGTCGGGAACACCGGGGAGCTGTTTTTT.

The rearrangement joins TRBV19 to TRBJ1-2; a possible D gene is TRBD1 (5 bases). Trimming took 5 bases from V and 7 from J, leaving 14 bases between them. The CDR3 extends over 13 amino acids. Germline lookup yields CDR1 LNHDA and CDR2 SQIVND (reference sequence). Here the CDR3 DNA reads TGTGCCAGTAGTCTCTTGCAGGGAATTGGCTACACCTTC. As protein: CASSLLQGIGYTF.

J is TRBJ2-1 and V is TRBV5-1; TRBD1 aligns across 10 bases. CDR1 and CDR2 from the germline V gene are SGHRS and YFSETQ. J lost 4 bases, V lost 3 bases, and 4 bases had no gene match. This CDR3 is built from 15 residues. The CDR3 sequence: CASSSGQGRYNEQFF. CDR3 in DNA: TGCGCCAGCAGCTCGGGACAGGGGCGATACAATGAGCAGTTCTTC.

V gene TRBV2 combines with J gene TRBJ1-2; D gene unclear. This CDR3 has 14 residues. V gave up 6 bases and J gave up 4 bases, with 15 bases separating them. CDR1 and CDR2 from the germline V gene are SNHLY and FYNNEI. The CDR3 loop reads CASSGEGFLYGYTF. The CDR3 coding sequence is TGTGCCAGCAGCGGAGAGGGTTTCCTCTATGGCTACACCTTC.

The V call is TRBV25-1, the J call TRBJ1-3, with 7 positions matching TRBD1. V was clipped by 5 bases and J by 0 bases; unmatched bases: 4. Germline V gene lookup returns CDR1 MGHDK and CDR2 SYGVNS. The CDR3 loop spans 15 amino acids. The CDR3 sequence: CASSLQGFSGNTIYF. For the CDR3, the DNA is TGTGCCAGCAGTCTACAGGGGTTCTCTGGAAACACCATATATTTT.

V is TRBV5-4 and J is TRBJ2-3; no reliable D call. Germline V gene data show CDR1 as SGHNT and CDR2 as YYREEE (reference sequence). The CDR3 has 13 amino acids. V shed 3 bases and J shed 4 bases, with 9 bases lying between them. The CDR3 DNA reads as TGTGCCAGCAGCTCCGGGTACGCAGATACGCAGTATTTT. Its translation is CASSSGYADTQYF.